The clone carrying this TCR beta chain was seen only once. Its antigen is not known. Each sample had at least 6.5 million PBMCs isolated. This entry comes from a study of blood T cells in healthy people across ages. Study-level results: In these data, TCR beta diversity tracked strongly with naive T cell percentage.

The CDR3 extends over 22 amino acids. The V gene's germline CDR1 is SGHVS and CDR2 FNYEAQ. The V gene lost 3 bases and the J gene lost 2 bases, with 34 bases spanning the gap. Then a second PCR, running roughly 7 to 11 cycles, was carried out with a sample-barcoded 5' primer and a J-beta primer mix. Each TCR beta cDNA got a 12-nucleotide random molecular identifier. Per-sample output comprised a minimum of 3 million paired-end reads containing CDR3. One entry per CDR3 protein results from TCRdb running MiXCR on the 5' RACE reads. The sample consists of under 2,000,000 distinct CDR3 sequences, roughly 52% of them appearing once.

The sample taken for sequencing was blood. The source of this sequence is a middle-aged woman in good health. The chain couples TRBV7-6 to TRBJ2-5; D might be TRBD1 or TRBD2, each matching 5 bases. The CDR3 loop reads CASSFFSGPTPGAARGQETQYF. As DNA, the CDR3 is TGTGCCAGCAGCTTTTTCTCGGGACCTACTCCCGGGGCAGCTCGGGGACAAGAGACCCAGTACTTC.